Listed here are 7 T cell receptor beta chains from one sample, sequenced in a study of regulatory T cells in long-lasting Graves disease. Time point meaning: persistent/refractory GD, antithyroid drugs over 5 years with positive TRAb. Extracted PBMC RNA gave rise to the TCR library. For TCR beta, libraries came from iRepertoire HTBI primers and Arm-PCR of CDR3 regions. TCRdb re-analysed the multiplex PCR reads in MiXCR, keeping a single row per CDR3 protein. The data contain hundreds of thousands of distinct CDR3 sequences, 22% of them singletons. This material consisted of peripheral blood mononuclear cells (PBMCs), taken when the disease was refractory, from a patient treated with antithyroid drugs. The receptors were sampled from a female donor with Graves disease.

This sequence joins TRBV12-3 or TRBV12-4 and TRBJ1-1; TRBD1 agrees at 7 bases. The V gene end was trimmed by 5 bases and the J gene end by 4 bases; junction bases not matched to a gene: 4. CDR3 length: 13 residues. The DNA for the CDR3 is TGTGCCAGCAGTGTGGGACAGTCCACTGAAGCTTTCTTT. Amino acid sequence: CASSVGQSTEAFF.

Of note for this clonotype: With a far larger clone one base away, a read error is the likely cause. The CDR3 DNA is TGTGCCAGCAATCTGGAGGGCCACGAGCAGTACTTC. It is translated as CASNLEGHEQYF. J is TRBJ2-7 and V is TRBV6-4, with D possibly TRBD2 on 6 matching bases. This CDR3 comprises 12 residues. Trimming stripped 7 bases from V and 5 bases from J, with 12 bases between. The germline V gene has CDR1 MRHNA and CDR2 SNTAGT.

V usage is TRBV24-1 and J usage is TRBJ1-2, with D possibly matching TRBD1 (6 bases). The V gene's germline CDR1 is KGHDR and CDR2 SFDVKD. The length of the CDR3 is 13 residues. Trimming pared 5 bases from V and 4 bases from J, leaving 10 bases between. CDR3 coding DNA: TGTGCCACCAGTGGGGGGCCGTCCTATGGCTACACCTTC. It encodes CATSGGPSYGYTF.

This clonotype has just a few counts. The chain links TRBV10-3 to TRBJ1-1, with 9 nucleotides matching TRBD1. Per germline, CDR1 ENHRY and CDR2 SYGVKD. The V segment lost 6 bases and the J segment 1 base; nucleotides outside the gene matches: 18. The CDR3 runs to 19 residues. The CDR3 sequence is CAIRPGQGALRVPNTEAFF. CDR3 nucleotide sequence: TGTGCCATCAGGCCGGGACAGGGTGCTTTGAGGGTCCCGAACACTGAAGCTTTCTTT.

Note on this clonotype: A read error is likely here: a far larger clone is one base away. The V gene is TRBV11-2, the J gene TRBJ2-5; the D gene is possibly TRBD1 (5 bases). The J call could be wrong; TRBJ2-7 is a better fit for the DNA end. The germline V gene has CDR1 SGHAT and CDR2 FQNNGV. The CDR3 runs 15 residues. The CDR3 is CASSLARPGRYEQYF. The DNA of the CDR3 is TGTGCCAGCAGCTTAGCTCGCCCAGGGCGCTACGAGCAGTACTTC.

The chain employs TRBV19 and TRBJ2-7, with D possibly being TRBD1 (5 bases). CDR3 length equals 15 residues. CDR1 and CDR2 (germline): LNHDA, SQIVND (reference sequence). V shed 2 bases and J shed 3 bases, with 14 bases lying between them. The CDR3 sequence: CASSISSDSFYEQYF. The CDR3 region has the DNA TGTGCCAGTAGTATATCGTCCGACAGTTTCTACGAGCAGTACTTC.

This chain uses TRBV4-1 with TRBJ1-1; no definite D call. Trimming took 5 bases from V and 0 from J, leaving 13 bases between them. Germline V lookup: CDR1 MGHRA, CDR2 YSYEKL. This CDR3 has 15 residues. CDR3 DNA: TGCGCCAGCAGCAAGCTGGCGCGAATGAACACTGAAGCTTTCTTT. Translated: CASSKLARMNTEAFF.